This passage covers 23 T cell receptor beta chains from one sample sequenced in a study of blood T cell repertoires in COVID-19. Using immunoSEQ multiplex PCR, the repertoire was profiled, and TCRdb retains in-frame clones only, with some absent. The table includes some 150,000 clones, around four fifths detected once. The source material was PBMCs or T cells enriched from blood (not recorded which). The receptors stem from a woman in her 50s who had recovered from COVID-19.

This clone was counted a single time. V usage is TRBV7-9 and J usage is TRBJ2-1, with TRBD2 matching 13 bases. The CDR3 is 14 residues long. Unmatched junction bases numbered 6, after V lost 8 bases and J lost 8 bases. Germline CDR1 is SEHNR and CDR2 is FQNEAQ (reference sequence). The CDR3 reads CASGGTSGMHEQFF. CDR3 DNA: TGTGCCAGCGGAGGGACTAGCGGGATGCATGAGCAGTTCTTC.

In this sample, this clone turned up once. CDR3 sequence: CASSIWQKQVLYGYTF. In nucleotides, the CDR3 is TGTGCCAGTAGTATTTGGCAAAAGCAGGTACTCTATGGCTACACCTTC. The V and J genes are TRBV19 and TRBJ1-2, with no clear D. Germline assignment: CDR1 LNHDA and CDR2 SQIVND (reference sequence). Trimming removed 3 bases from V and 4 bases from J, with 18 bases in between. The CDR3 contains 16 residues.

V gene TRBV21-1 combines with J gene TRBJ2-1; no check of the table's D call, TRBD2, against the DNA was made. TRBV21-1 is labeled a pseudogene. The CDR3 is 19 amino acids. The CDR3 nucleotides are TGTGCCAGCAGCAAGAGTTTCGGGAAGCGGGGGGCCCCTTACAATGAGCAGTTCTTC. It codes for CASSKSFGKRGAPYNEQFF.

This chain links TRBV9 with TRBJ1-2, with 8 bases that match TRBD1. Trimming at V came to 0 bases and at J to 7 bases, leaving 8 bases not matched to a gene. The CDR3 totals 15 residues. The germline CDR1 and CDR2 sequences are SGDLS and YYNGEE. The CDR3, as DNA: TGTGCCAGCAGCGTAGATCTTGGACAGGGCAGTGGCTACACCTTC. As protein: CASSVDLGQGSGYTF.

This sequence joins TRBV18 and TRBJ1-2, with a weak D call TRBD1 (5 bases). Germline V gene data show CDR1 as KGHSH and CDR2 as LQKENI. V dropped 0 bases and J dropped 7 bases, with 21 bases sitting between them. The CDR3 is 17 amino acids. The CDR3 protein is CASSPPLAQGVVSGYTF. CDR3 bases: TGTGCCAGCTCACCACCGCTTGCGCAGGGTGTAGTGAGTGGCTACACCTTC.

The V gene is TRBV5-1, the J gene TRBJ2-7, with 8 bases matching TRBD2. Looked up from germline, CDR1 is SGHRS and CDR2 is YFSETQ. The CDR3 spans 13 residues. V lost 3 bases and J lost 3; bases outside the gene matches: 2. The CDR3 DNA sequence: TGCGCCAGCAGCTCGGGGACTAGCTACGAGCAGTACGTC. Translated: CASSSGTSYEQYV.

J is TRBJ1-1 and V is TRBV19; 8 bases align to TRBD1. The CDR3 is 14 residues long. CDR1 is LNHDA, CDR2 SQIVND, per germline (reference sequence). The V and J ends lost 4 bases and 7 bases, in that order; junction bases with no gene match: 8. The CDR3 reads CASSKAGGRGEAFF. The CDR3 DNA follows: TGTGCCAGTAGTAAGGCAGGGGGCAGGGGTGAAGCTTTCTTT.

V gene TRBV5-6 combines with J gene TRBJ2-1, with D tentatively TRBD2 (5 bases). The CDR3 loop spans 11 amino acids. The germline V gene has CDR1 SGHDT and CDR2 YYEEEE. The V end lost 4 bases, the J end lost 9 bases, and 8 bases lay between the germline ends. The CDR3 here is CASSGSREQFF. The CDR3 nucleotides are TGTGCCAGCAGCGGGAGTCGTGAGCAGTTCTTC. Based on the CDR3 plus reference TRBV5-6 and TRBJ2-1, the full variable domain is DAGVTQSPTHLIKTRGQQVTLRCSPKSGHDTVSWYQQALGQGPQFIFQYYEEEERQRGNFPDRFSGHQFPNYSSELNVNALLLGDSALYLCASSGSREQFFGPGTRLTVL.

This chain connects TRBV7-9 to TRBJ1-2, with TRBD1 matching 8 bases. CDR3 length: 15 residues. Trimming cost V 2 bases and J 6 bases; bases outside gene matches: 8. Per the germline V gene, CDR1 is SEHNR and CDR2 is FQNEAQ (reference sequence). The CDR3 region is CASSLPPGGADGYTF. The CDR3 coding sequence is TGTGCCAGCAGCTTACCCCCAGGGGGCGCCGATGGCTACACCTTC.

The chain carries TRBV6-1 and TRBJ1-5, with 9 bases identical to TRBD1. This CDR3 comprises 18 residues. Unmatched junction bases numbered 13, after V lost 2 bases and J lost 5 bases. Per germline, CDR1 MNHNS and CDR2 SASEGT. CDR3 in DNA: TGTGCCAGCAGTGAACGTGGGACAGGGAGGGAAAGGTATCAGCCCCAGCATTTT. Protein product: CASSERGTGRERYQPQHF.

J is TRBJ2-5 and V is TRBV6-5; tentatively, D is TRBD2 (5 bases). V lost 8 bases and J lost 5, with 15 bases in between. Per germline, CDR1 MNHEY and CDR2 SVGAGI. CDR3 length: 13 amino acids. The CDR3 loop reads CASAMRADETQYF. The DNA of the CDR3 is TGTGCCAGCGCGATGAGGGCCGATGAGACCCAGTACTTC.

This chain links TRBV6-5 with TRBJ1-1; a possible D gene is TRBD1 (5 bases). The V gene lost 7 bases and the J gene lost 1 base, with 16 bases spanning the gap. CDR1 is MNHEY, CDR2 SVGAGI, per germline. This CDR3 contains 15 residues. The CDR3: CASTHGGTGNTEAFF. DNA of the CDR3: TGTGCCAGCACCCACGGGGGGACGGGGAACACTGAAGCTTTCTTT.

The chain is built from TRBV28 and TRBJ2-3; D possibly corresponds to TRBD2 (6 bases). The CDR3 consists of 15 residues. Germline-derived CDR1 and CDR2 are MDHEN and SYDVKM. The V gene lost 6 bases and the J gene lost 4 bases, with 17 bases spanning the gap. CDR3 in amino acids: CASSPPRGTADTQYF. The DNA for the CDR3 is TGTGCCAGCAGCCCTCCCCGGGGGACGGCAGATACGCAGTATTTT.

The V call is TRBV25-1, the J call TRBJ2-5; TRBD1 matches at 11 bases. Trimming at V came to 2 bases and at J to 5 bases, leaving 7 bases not matched to a gene. The CDR3 is 16 amino acids. Germline V CDR1 and CDR2: MGHDK, SYGVNS. The CDR3 protein is CASSERGQGGRETQYF. The CDR3 DNA sequence: TGTGCCAGCAGTGAACGGGGACAGGGGGGAAGGGAGACCCAGTACTTC.

The chain has TRBV19 and TRBJ1-1; 9 bases match TRBD1. The CDR3 extends over 17 amino acids. Germline values: CDR1 LNHDA, CDR2 SQIVND (reference sequence). After removal of 2 bases from V and 1 base from J, the junction contained 8 bases not matched to a gene. CDR3 loop: CASSITPGTGQNTEAFF. The CDR3 DNA reads as TGTGCCAGTAGTATAACCCCCGGGACAGGGCAGAACACTGAAGCTTTCTTT.

As for this clone: The same CDR3 arises from other DNA sequences in this sample as well. The J gene is TRBJ1-4, the V gene TRBV3-1 (or the pseudogene TRBV3-2), with D unresolved. V was cut by 0 bases and J by 4 bases, with 6 bases left in between. Germline lookup yields CDR1 LGHDT and CDR2 YNNKEL (reference sequence). The length of the CDR3 is 14 residues. The CDR3 DNA sequence: TGTGCCAGCAGCCAAGATCGACATAATGAAAAACTGTTTTTT. Protein: CASSQDRHNEKLFF.

This chain links TRBV5-1 with TRBJ2-1; TRBD2 matches at 12 bases. Germline V lookup: CDR1 SGHRS, CDR2 YFSETQ. J was trimmed by 12 bases and V by 5 bases; bases with no gene match: 12. CDR3 length equals 15 residues. The CDR3 region is CASRDLAGGPKGQFF. The CDR3 DNA sequence: TGCGCCAGCAGGGACCTAGCGGGAGGGCCGAAGGGGCAGTTCTTC.

The V and J genes are TRBV19 and TRBJ2-3, with D uncertain. The V gene lost 10 bases and the J gene lost 1 base, with 12 bases spanning the gap. The germline V gene encodes CDR1 LNHDA and CDR2 SQIVND (reference sequence). This CDR3 region has 13 residues. CDR3 residues: CATRQEGTDTQYF. The CDR3 bases are TGTGCCACGAGGCAAGAAGGCACAGATACGCAGTATTTT. Full variable domain (missing parts from reference TRBV19 and TRBJ2-3): DGGITQSPKYLFRKEGQNVTLSCEQNLNHDAMYWYRQDPGQGLRLIYYSQIVNDFQKGDIAEGYSVSREKKESFPLTVTSAQKNPTAFYLCATRQEGTDTQYFGPGTRLTVL.

The chain combines TRBV9 with TRBJ2-3; the D gene is possibly TRBD2 (7 bases). CDR1 is SGDLS and CDR2 is YYNGEE in the germline V gene. Trimming shortened V by 4 bases and J by 2 bases, and 20 bases separated the two germline ends. The CDR3 contains 17 residues. DNA for the CDR3: TGTGCCAGCAGCCCCCAAGTCGGCGGGGGCGCCACAGATACGCAGTATTTT. It codes for CASSPQVGGGATDTQYF.

The CDR3, as DNA: TGTGCCAGCAGTTTATTCTCCGGGACTTACAACTCTGGAAACACCATATATTTT. Amino acid sequence: CASSLFSGTYNSGNTIYF. The chain has TRBV11-2 and TRBJ1-3, with a tentative D call TRBD1 (5 bases). Per germline, CDR1 SGHAT and CDR2 FQNNGV. The CDR3 runs 18 residues. V lost 6 bases to trimming and J lost 0 bases, with 21 bases between them.

This clone showed up just once. The V call is TRBV28, the J call TRBJ1-6, with 7 bases fitting TRBD1. CDR3 length: 14 amino acids. CDR1 and CDR2 (germline): MDHEN, SYDVKM. After removal of 6 bases from V and 9 bases from J, the junction contained 8 bases not matched to a gene. CDR3 in DNA: TGTGCCAGCAGCTCCAACAGGGGAGGTTCACCCCTCCACTTT. Residues: CASSSNRGGSPLHF.

The chain combines TRBV10-3 with TRBJ2-1, with TRBD1 matching over 7 bases. Unmatched junction bases numbered 6, after V lost 5 bases and J lost 8 bases. The V gene's germline CDR1 is ENHRY and CDR2 SYGVKD. The CDR3 sequence is 13 residues long. As DNA, the CDR3 is TGTGCCATCAGTTTACCTGACAGGGATGAGCAGTTCTTC. It specifies CAISLPDRDEQFF.

With regard to this clone: The identical CDR3 is also encoded by other nucleotide sequences in the sample. V is TRBV9 and J is TRBJ1-1; TRBD1 might be the D (5 bases). Trimming took 3 bases from V and 1 from J, leaving 7 bases between them. The germline gives CDR1 SGDLS, CDR2 YYNGEE. This CDR3 spans 13 amino acids. CDR3 bases: TGTGCCAGCAGCGGGAGGGGGAACACTGAAGCTTTCTTT. It specifies CASSGRGNTEAFF.